Shown below are 25 T cell receptor beta chains from a single sample sequenced in a study of PD-L1 blockade in urothelial cancer. Libraries were prepared by immunoSEQ multiplex PCR; TCRdb keeps only in-frame clonotypes and omits some of them. Here the sample spans 30,000 to 40,000 clones, about 85% being singletons. Specified time point: pretreatment peripheral blood. The sequencing here drew on PBMCs, taken around atezolizumab (anti-PD-L1) treatment. The receptors originated from a man older than 75 with urothelial cancer.

This clone was observed a single time. The chain joins TRBV30 to TRBJ2-7; 10 bases line up with TRBD1. The junction had 9 bases not matched to a gene; V was cut back by 1 base and J by 6 bases. Germline V gene data show CDR1 as GTSNPN and CDR2 as SVGIG (reference sequence). The CDR3 is 15 amino acids. The CDR3 sequence: CAWSATGQGRGEQYF. CDR3 bases: TGTGCCTGGAGTGCAACGGGACAGGGGAGGGGCGAGCAGTACTTC.

In nucleotides, the CDR3 is TGCAGCTACAAGATAAAAGAGACCCAGTACTTC. Its protein is CSYKIKETQYF. V gene TRBV29-1 combines with J gene TRBJ2-5; D is unclear. V gave up 8 bases and J gave up 3 bases, with 10 bases separating them. This CDR3 has 11 residues. Germline V gives CDR1 SQVTM, CDR2 ANQGSEA.

This clone was seen only a few times. The rearrangement uses TRBV19 and TRBJ1-5; 9 bases match TRBD1. The CDR3 has 16 amino acids. Germline V lookup: CDR1 LNHDA, CDR2 SQIVND (reference sequence). V lost 4 bases and J lost 9; bases outside the gene matches: 13. CDR3 protein: CASSKPGQGLVRPQHF. The DNA of the CDR3 is TGTGCCAGTAGTAAACCGGGACAGGGATTAGTACGGCCCCAGCATTTT.

CDR3 sequence: CASSRARTNIKETQYF. CDR3 DNA sequence: TGTGCCAGCAGCCGAGCCCGGACTAACATTAAAGAGACCCAGTACTTC. The chain has TRBV7-2 and TRBJ2-5, with D maybe TRBD2 (6 bases). The CDR3 spans 16 residues. Trimming took 5 bases from V and 3 from J, leaving 19 bases between them. Germline CDR1 reads SGHTA; CDR2 reads FQGNSA.

This sequence joins TRBV5-5 and TRBJ2-2; 10 nucleotides line up with TRBD2. This CDR3 spans 19 amino acids. Per the germline V gene, CDR1 is SGHKS and CDR2 is YYEKEE (reference sequence). V lost 5 bases and J lost 0; bases outside the gene matches: 13. The CDR3 is CASSQSPSGSPANTGELFF. Here the CDR3 DNA reads TGTGCCAGCAGTCAATCCCCTAGCGGGAGCCCCGCGAACACCGGGGAGCTGTTTTTT.

This clone has a handful of counts. This chain links TRBV7-9 with TRBJ2-7; 10 bases fit TRBD2. The length of the CDR3 is 15 residues. Germline-derived CDR1 and CDR2 are SEHNR and FQNEAQ (reference sequence). With V trimmed by 5 bases and J by 5 bases, 9 bases remained unmatched. The CDR3 loop reads CASSLPSGRRDEQYF. The CDR3 bases are TGTGCCAGCAGCCTGCCTAGCGGGAGAAGAGACGAGCAGTACTTC.

The V call is TRBV5-5, the J call TRBJ2-5; 14 nucleotides line up with TRBD2. This CDR3 is built from 17 residues. Trimming took 4 bases from V and 5 from J; bases not matched to a gene: 10. CDR1 is SGHKS, CDR2 YYEKEE, per germline (reference sequence). The CDR3 nucleotides are TGTGCCAGCAGCCTACCGACTAGCGGGAGGGCCAAGGAGACCCAGTACTTC. Translation: CASSLPTSGRAKETQYF.

Here the CDR3 DNA reads TGTGCCAGTAGTGGAGCCGGGACAACACGGGGCTACACCTTC. This gives the protein CASSGAGTTRGYTF. The V call is TRBV19, the J call TRBJ1-2; possible D gene TRBD1, 6 bases. CDR3 length: 14 residues. Trimming left V 5 bases short and J 8 bases short, with 18 bases between. Germline-derived CDR1 and CDR2 are LNHDA and SQIVND (reference sequence). The full variable domain, in which reference TRBV19 and TRBJ1-2 provide the parts outside the CDR3, is DGGITQSPKYLFRKEGQNVTLSCEQNLNHDAMYWYRQDPGQGLRLIYYSQIVNDFQKGDIAEGYSVSREKKESFPLTVTSAQKNPTAFYLCASSGAGTTRGYTFGSGTRLTVV.

V is TRBV7-2 and J is TRBJ2-1; TRBD2 aligns across 7 bases. V lost 1 base to trimming and J lost 8 bases; unmatched junction nucleotides: 8. Germline V gives CDR1 SGHTA, CDR2 FQGNSA. The CDR3 extends over 15 amino acids. CDR3 amino acids: CASSLVRGRVHEQFF. The CDR3 coding sequence is TGTGCCAGCAGCTTAGTTCGGGGGAGGGTCCATGAGCAGTTCTTC.

The V and J genes are TRBV18 and TRBJ2-3; D unresolved. The length of the CDR3 is 16 residues. Germline-derived CDR1 and CDR2 are KGHSH and LQKENI. Trimming left V 5 bases short and J 2 bases short, with 17 bases between. CDR3 amino acids: CASSAGPDGATDTQYF. The CDR3 nucleotides read TGTGCCAGCTCAGCTGGGCCTGACGGCGCCACAGATACGCAGTATTTT.

The chain joins TRBV7-2 to TRBJ2-1; possible D gene TRBD2, 6 bases. The V gene lost 4 bases and the J gene lost 4 bases, with 20 bases spanning the gap. This CDR3 is 17 amino acids long. Germline V CDR1 and CDR2: SGHTA, FQGNSA. CDR3 DNA: TGTGCCAGCAGCTCAAGGGGTCCGGGAGATACGTACAATGAGCAGTTCTTC. It translates to CASSSRGPGDTYNEQFF.

The rearrangement joins TRBV9 to TRBJ1-4; no reliable D call. Germline V gives CDR1 SGDLS, CDR2 YYNGEE. The CDR3 length is 13 residues. The V end was cut by 1 base, the J end by 8 bases, with 9 bases between. This chain's CDR3 is CASSVNPGEKLFF. Written as DNA, the CDR3 is TGTGCCAGCAGCGTAAACCCCGGGGAAAAACTGTTTTTT.

This clone turned up a few times. The J gene is TRBJ2-2, the V gene TRBV2; D is undetermined. V was cut by 8 bases and J by 6 bases, with 13 bases left in between. The CDR3 runs 13 residues. The germline CDR1 and CDR2 sequences are SNHLY and FYNNEI. CDR3 region: CASRPLVSGELFF. As DNA, the CDR3 is TGTGCCAGCCGGCCTCTAGTTTCCGGGGAGCTGTTTTTT.

This sequence joins TRBV2 and TRBJ2-1; perhaps TRBD2 as D (5 bases). V lost 4 bases and J 0 bases, leaving 13 bases between the germline ends. Germline CDR1 and CDR2: SNHLY and FYNNEI. The CDR3 has 16 residues. The CDR3: CASSVRTFNSYNEQFF. DNA of the CDR3: TGTGCCAGCAGTGTCCGGACTTTCAACTCCTACAATGAGCAGTTCTTC.

This clone was observed once. The chain recombines TRBV28 with TRBJ1-3; D perhaps matches TRBD1 (6 bases). The V gene lost 6 bases and the J gene lost 0 bases, with 9 bases spanning the gap. Germline V gene lookup returns CDR1 MDHEN and CDR2 SYDVKM. The CDR3 covers 14 residues. CDR3 in DNA: TGTGCCAGCAGGATGACAGGCTCTGGAAACACCATATATTTT. Translating gives CASRMTGSGNTIYF.

The chain employs TRBV6-1 and TRBJ1-2; D remains unclear. This CDR3 comprises 13 residues. CDR1 and CDR2 from the germline V gene are MNHNS and SASEGT. Trimming removed 6 bases at V and 0 bases at J, with 8 bases between. DNA of the CDR3: TGTGCCAGCAGATCCCCCGCTAACTATGGCTACACCTTC. It translates to CASRSPANYGYTF.

This clone was picked up a small number of times. V usage is TRBV2 and J usage is TRBJ1-4; D is perhaps TRBD1 (6 bases). Germline assignment: CDR1 SNHLY and CDR2 FYNNEI. The V gene lost 6 bases and the J gene lost 6 bases, with 14 bases spanning the gap. CDR3 length: 14 amino acids. The CDR3 sequence is CASSYRGADEKLFF. CDR3 bases: TGTGCCAGCAGCTATCGGGGGGCGGATGAAAAACTGTTTTTT. Full variable domain (missing parts from reference TRBV2 and TRBJ1-4): EPEVTQTPSHQVTQMGQEVILRCVPISNHLYFYWYRQILGQKVEFLVSFYNNEISEKSEIFDDQFSVERPDGSNFTLKIRSTKLEDSAMYFCASSYRGADEKLFFGSGTQLSVL.

A few counts support this clone. V is TRBV19 and J is TRBJ1-5; 11 bases agree with TRBD1. Germline V gene sequence: CDR1 LNHDA, CDR2 SQIVND (reference sequence). Trimming removed 3 bases from V and 5 bases from J; junction bases left unmatched: 6. There are 16 residues in the CDR3. In nucleotides, the CDR3 is TGTGCCAGTAGTATCGGGGGACAGGGGGGCTATCAGCCCCAGCATTTT. Encoded protein: CASSIGGQGGYQPQHF.

The V call is TRBV30, the J call TRBJ1-1; D not certain. Germline V gene lookup returns CDR1 GTSNPN and CDR2 SVGIG (reference sequence). The V end was cut by 0 bases, the J end by 1 base, with 6 bases between. The CDR3 totals 13 residues. CDR3 sequence: CAWSVRGNTEAFF. The CDR3 nucleotides are TGTGCCTGGAGTGTAAGAGGGAACACTGAAGCTTTCTTT.

The chain couples TRBV6-6 to TRBJ2-1; 8 bases map to TRBD2. The CDR3 is 14 residues long. With V trimmed by 6 bases and J by 8 bases, 9 bases remained unmatched. The V gene's germline CDR1 is MNHNY and CDR2 SVGAGI (reference sequence). In DNA form, the CDR3 reads TGTGCCAGCAGCCCGGGACTAGAGGTTGATGAGCAGTTCTTC. Translated: CASSPGLEVDEQFF.

The chain is built from TRBV5-1 and TRBJ2-7; 7 bases match TRBD1. Unmatched junction bases numbered 6, after V lost 2 bases and J lost 4 bases. Germline V CDR1 and CDR2: SGHRS, YFSETQ. The CDR3 length is 14 residues. The CDR3 nucleotides are TGCGCCAGCAGCTTCGAGACAGGGAATTACGAGCAGTACTTC. Translation gives CASSFETGNYEQYF.

This clone appeared a few times. The J gene is TRBJ1-5, the V gene TRBV4-1; tentative D call: TRBD1 (6 bases). Looked up from germline, CDR1 is MGHRA and CDR2 is YSYEKL. There are 17 residues in the CDR3. The V end was cut by 0 bases, the J end by 4 bases, with 16 bases between. CDR3 sequence: CASSQEGGRGGNQPQHF. In nucleotides, the CDR3 is TGCGCCAGCAGCCAAGAAGGGGGGCGCGGGGGGAATCAGCCCCAGCATTTT.

CDR3 DNA: TGCGCCAGCAGGTTGAGGGGGCTTGATGGCTACACCTTC. It yields the protein CASRLRGLDGYTF. V gene TRBV5-1 combines with J gene TRBJ1-2, with TRBD1 matching 7 bases. Losses at the gene ends were 5 bases for V and 6 bases for J; bases not matched to a gene: 7. Germline CDR1 is SGHRS and CDR2 is YFSETQ. The CDR3 has 13 amino acids.

The chain joins TRBV28 to TRBJ1-5, with D hard to call. Trimming took 6 bases from V and 1 from J, leaving 10 bases between them. Germline CDR1 is MDHEN and CDR2 is SYDVKM. The CDR3 runs 14 residues. CDR3 nucleotides: TGTGCCAGCAGCGCTGGAGGGAGCAATCAGCCCCAGCATTTT. Translating gives CASSAGGSNQPQHF.

The rearrangement links TRBV18 to TRBJ2-3; 8 bases align to TRBD1. The CDR3 has 16 amino acids. The junction had 4 bases not matched to a gene; V was cut back by 0 bases and J by 2 bases. Germline lookup yields CDR1 KGHSH and CDR2 LQKENI. The CDR3 DNA reads as TGTGCCAGCTCACCACCTCGGACAGGGACCACAGATACGCAGTATTTT. This codes for CASSPPRTGTTDTQYF.